This T cell receptor beta chain was identified in a study of T and B cells in COVID-19 patients. Study-wide background: The recovered cohort's median age was about 31 years, versus about 63 years in active infection. Of approximately 20 active-infection patients, 18 carried comorbidities linked to unfavorable COVID-19 outcome.

The germline V gene encodes CDR1 MNHEY and CDR2 SMNVEV (reference sequence). The CDR3 covers 12 residues. The V segment lost 8 bases and the J segment 7 bases; nucleotides outside the gene matches: 8. Each TRB amplification used roughly 230-550 ng of genomic DNA from blood. General study findings and limits: There were roughly 2,400 TCR clusters exclusive to the recovered cohort, 31 with low generation probability. Clonality of TRB repertoires was high in active COVID-19; recovery brought above-healthy diversity and richness.

BIOMED2 TRB-A/B primer pools were used in multiplex TRB PCR. From the multiplex PCR reads, TCRdb called clonotypes with MiXCR, one entry per CDR3 protein. The repertoire holds about 16,000 distinct CDR3 sequences, 27% seen once, with under 3.5% in the top ten. This clonotype was observed a handful of times. The antigen is not known. The J gene is TRBJ2-7, the V gene TRBV27; 7 bases are shared with TRBD2. The sample consisted of blood. This TCR derives from a human donor who had recovered from COVID-19. CDR3 nucleotides: TGTGCCAGCGGGACTATCCTTTTGGAGCAGTACTTC. Residues: CASGTILLEQYF.